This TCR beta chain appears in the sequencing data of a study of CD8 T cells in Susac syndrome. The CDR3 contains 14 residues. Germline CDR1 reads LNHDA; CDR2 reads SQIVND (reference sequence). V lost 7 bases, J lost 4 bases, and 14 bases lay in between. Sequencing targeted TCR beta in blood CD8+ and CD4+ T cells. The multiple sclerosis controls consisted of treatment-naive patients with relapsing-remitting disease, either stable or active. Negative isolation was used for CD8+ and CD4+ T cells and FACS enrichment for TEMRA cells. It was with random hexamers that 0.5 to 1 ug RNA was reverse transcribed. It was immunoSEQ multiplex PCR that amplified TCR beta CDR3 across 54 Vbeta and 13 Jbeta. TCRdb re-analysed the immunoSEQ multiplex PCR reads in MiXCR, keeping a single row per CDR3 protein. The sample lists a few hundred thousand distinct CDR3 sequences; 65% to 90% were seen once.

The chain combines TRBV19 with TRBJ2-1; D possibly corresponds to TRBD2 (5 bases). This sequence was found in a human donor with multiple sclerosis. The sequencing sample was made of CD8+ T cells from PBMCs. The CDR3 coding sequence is TGTGCCAGTAAACTAGAAGTCTCTTACAATGAGCAGTTCTTC. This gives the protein CASKLEVSYNEQFF.